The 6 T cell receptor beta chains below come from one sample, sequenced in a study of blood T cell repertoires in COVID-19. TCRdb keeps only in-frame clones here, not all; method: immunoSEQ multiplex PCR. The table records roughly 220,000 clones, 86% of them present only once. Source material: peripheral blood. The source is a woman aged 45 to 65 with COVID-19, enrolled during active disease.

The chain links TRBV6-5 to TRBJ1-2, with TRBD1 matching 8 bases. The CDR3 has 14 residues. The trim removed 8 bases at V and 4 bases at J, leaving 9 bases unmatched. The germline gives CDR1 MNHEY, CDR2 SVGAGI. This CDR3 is CASGIDRGGYGYTF. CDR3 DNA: TGTGCCAGCGGAATTGACAGGGGTGGCTATGGCTACACCTTC.

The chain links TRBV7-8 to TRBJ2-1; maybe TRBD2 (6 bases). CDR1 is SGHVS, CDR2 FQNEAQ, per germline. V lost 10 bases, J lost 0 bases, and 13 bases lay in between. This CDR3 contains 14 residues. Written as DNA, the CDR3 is TGTGCCACCTCCGCCGGGAGCTCCTACAATGAGCAGTTCTTC. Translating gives CATSAGSSYNEQFF.

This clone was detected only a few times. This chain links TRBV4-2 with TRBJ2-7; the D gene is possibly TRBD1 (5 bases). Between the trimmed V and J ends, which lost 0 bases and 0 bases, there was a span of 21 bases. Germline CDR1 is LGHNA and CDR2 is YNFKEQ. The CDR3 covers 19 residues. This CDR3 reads CASSQDRQPSRPGSYEQYF. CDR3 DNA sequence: TGTGCCAGCAGCCAAGATCGACAGCCATCCCGACCCGGCTCCTACGAGCAGTACTTC.

CDR3 coding DNA: TGTGCCAGCAGCTTAGAGGGGACAGCGTCTGAAAAACTGTTTTTT. Protein: CASSLEGTASEKLFF. The chain combines TRBV7-2 with TRBJ1-4, with 7 bases that match TRBD1. The CDR3 extends over 15 amino acids. The junction had 6 bases not matched to a gene; V was cut back by 1 base and J by 7 bases. Germline V gene sequence: CDR1 SGHTA, CDR2 FQGNSA.

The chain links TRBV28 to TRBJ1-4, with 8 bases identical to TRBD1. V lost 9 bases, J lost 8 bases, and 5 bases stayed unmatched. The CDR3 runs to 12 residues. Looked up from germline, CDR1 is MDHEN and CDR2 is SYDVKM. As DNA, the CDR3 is TGTGCCAGTTCAGGGGGCACCGAAAAACTGTTTTTT. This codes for CASSGGTEKLFF.

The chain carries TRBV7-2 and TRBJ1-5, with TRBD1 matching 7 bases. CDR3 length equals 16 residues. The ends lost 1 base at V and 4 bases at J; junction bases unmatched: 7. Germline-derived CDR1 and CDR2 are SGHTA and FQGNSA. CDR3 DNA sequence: TGTGCCAGCAGCTTAGTGGTGGGACAGACGAATCAGCCCCAGCATTTT. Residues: CASSLVVGQTNQPQHF. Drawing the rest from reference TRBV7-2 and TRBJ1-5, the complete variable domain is GAGVSQSPSNKVTEKGKDVELRCDPISGHTALYWYRQSLGQGLEFLIYFQGNSAPDKSGLPSDRFSAERTGGSVSTLTIQRTQQEDSAVYLCASSLVVGQTNQPQHFGDGTRLSIL.